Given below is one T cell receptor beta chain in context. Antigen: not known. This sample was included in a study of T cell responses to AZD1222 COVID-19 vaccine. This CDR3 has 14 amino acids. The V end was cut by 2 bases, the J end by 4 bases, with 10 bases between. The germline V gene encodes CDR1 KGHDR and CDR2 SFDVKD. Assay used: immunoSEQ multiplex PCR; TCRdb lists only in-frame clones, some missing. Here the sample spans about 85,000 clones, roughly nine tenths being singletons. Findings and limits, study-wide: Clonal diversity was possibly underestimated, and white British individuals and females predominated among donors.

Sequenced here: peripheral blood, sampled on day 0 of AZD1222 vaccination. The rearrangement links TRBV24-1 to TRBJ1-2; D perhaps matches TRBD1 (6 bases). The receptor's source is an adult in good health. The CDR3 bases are TGTGCCACCAGTGATTCCGGACAGACCTATGGCTACACCTTC. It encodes CATSDSGQTYGYTF.